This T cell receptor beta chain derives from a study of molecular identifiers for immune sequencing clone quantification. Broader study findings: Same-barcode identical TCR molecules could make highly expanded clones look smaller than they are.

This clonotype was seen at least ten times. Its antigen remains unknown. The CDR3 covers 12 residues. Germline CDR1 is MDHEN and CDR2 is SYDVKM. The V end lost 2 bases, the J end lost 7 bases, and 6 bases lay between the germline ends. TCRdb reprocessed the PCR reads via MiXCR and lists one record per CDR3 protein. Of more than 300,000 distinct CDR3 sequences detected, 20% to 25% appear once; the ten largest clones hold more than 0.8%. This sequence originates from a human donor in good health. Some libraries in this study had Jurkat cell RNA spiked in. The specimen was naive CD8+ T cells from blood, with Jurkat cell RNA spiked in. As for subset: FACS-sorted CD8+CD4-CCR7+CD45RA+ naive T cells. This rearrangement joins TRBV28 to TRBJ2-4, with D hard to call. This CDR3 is CASSLRSNIQYF. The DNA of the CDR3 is TGTGCCAGCAGTTTAAGGTCGAACATTCAGTACTTC. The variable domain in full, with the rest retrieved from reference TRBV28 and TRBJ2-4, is DVKVTQSSRYLVKRTGEKVFLECVQDMDHENMFWYRQDPGLGLRLIYFSYDVKMKEKGDIPEGYSVSREKKERFSLILESASTNQTSMYLCASSLRSNIQYFGAGTRLSVL.